The source of this TCR beta chain is a study of CD8 T cells in Susac syndrome. For the study at large: Patients with Susac syndrome were therapy-naive, taking corticosteroids, with some also receiving intravenous immunoglobulin, or taking intravenous immunoglobulin alone at the time their blood was drawn.

Trimming left V 5 bases short and J 4 bases short, with 14 bases between. The germline V gene has CDR1 SQVTM and CDR2 ANQGSEA. The CDR3 covers 13 residues. Reverse transcription of roughly 0.45 to 1 ug RNA used random hexamers. Across 54 Vbeta and 13 Jbeta, TCR beta CDR3 was amplified with immunoSEQ multiplex PCR. TCRdb ran MiXCR on the immunoSEQ multiplex PCR reads and lists one entry per CDR3 protein. There are about 240,000 distinct CDR3 sequences in the sample; 90% to 96% occur only once, and 0.08% to 0.11% lies in the top ten. This rearrangement joins TRBV29-1 to TRBJ1-2, with D hard to call. Material for sequencing was CD4+ T cells from PBMCs. This sequence was found in a human donor with Susac syndrome. The CDR3 DNA is TGCAGCGTTTCGACCGGCTCTCTCTATGGCTACACCTTC. This codes for CSVSTGSLYGYTF.